This T cell receptor (beta chain) is drawn from a study of T cell repertoires in cytomegalovirus infection. Turning to the study itself: Used in the study were CMV epitopes, some recently identified and HLA-C-restricted, others well-studied and HLA-B-restricted.

As concerns this clonotype: Its antigen is unknown. A much more abundant neighbour one base away suggests this may be a read error. The CDR3 does not end in the conserved phenylalanine or tryptophan, so this is likely a read error.

Whole-study results and caveats: Adding up the frequency of public TCR beta families identified people who carried CMV plus the relevant HLA. Dominating the ex vivo response were TCR beta clonotypes that were CMV-specific and HLA-C-restricted.

CDR3 length: 15 residues. Losses at the gene ends were 5 bases for V and 5 bases for J; bases not matched to a gene: 10. Per germline, CDR1 SGHTA and CDR2 FQGNSA. Each CDR3 protein is one row after TCRdb ran MiXCR on the reads. In the table there are hundreds of thousands of distinct CDR3 sequences, around a third of which are singletons. Sequencing was performed on cultured CD8+ T cells from PBMCs, taken from culture after CMV antigen stimulation. This sequence originates from a human donor in good health (CMV status not recorded). Some clones in this sample may be carry-over from other donors' samples. The V gene is TRBV7-2, the J gene TRBJ2-5; 8 bases align to TRBD1. CDR3 protein: CASSNPHRGWETQYS. CDR3 DNA sequence: TGTGCCAGCAGCAACCCCCACAGGGGGTGGGAGACCCAGTACTCC.